The clone carrying this T cell receptor beta chain is labeled as medium-sized (0.01 to 0.1%). Its antigen is still unknown. Germline values: CDR1 SGHTA, CDR2 FQGNSA. V was pared by 5 bases and J by 3 bases, with 8 bases of the junction left unmatched. The CDR3 runs to 15 residues. This entry belongs to a study of spatial heterogeneity in lung cancer. Time point of the sample: sample taken at primary tumor resection. The donors comprised about 70 untreated early-stage non-small cell lung cancer patients. Whole RNA was taken from tumor, nontumor lung or frozen PBMC; it was then sequenced unsorted. General study points: Expanded TCRs that were ubiquitous or regional had counts tracking ubiquitous and regional nonsynonymous mutations, respectively. How many expanded intratumoral alpha and beta TCRs were present tracked the tumor mutation count, which was a count of nonsynonymous mutations. In tumor T cells, estimated coverage reached roughly 7.6% for alpha chains and about 14% for beta chains.

A single record per CDR3 protein comes from TCRdb applying MiXCR to the 5' RACE reads. The repertoire holds around 15,000 distinct CDR3 sequences, with about 6.8% as singletons. Sample: lung tumor tissue, taken at surgery. This rearrangement joins TRBV7-2 to TRBJ2-3, with 7 bases that match TRBD2. The TCR originated in a female donor with early-stage non-small cell lung cancer. Written as DNA, the CDR3 is TGTGCCAGCAGCCTTAGCGGGTTGGGTACAGATACGCAGTATTTT. Encoded protein: CASSLSGLGTDTQYF.